Listed below are T cell receptor beta chains from one sample, sequenced in a study of vaccination effects on CD4 cells after COVID-19. Clones were read by immunoSEQ multiplex PCR, and TCRdb kept only the in-frame ones, dropping some. The table includes about 40,000 clones, around 66% detected once. Their antigens remain unidentified. The material sequenced was CD4+ T cells from PBMCs cultured without peptide, taken after COVID-19 vaccination. The source of these receptors is a human donor who received a COVID-19 vaccine. Both conserved end residues are part of each CDR3. A D gene is named only where the DNA matches it firmly. Size is stated for part of the rows, as once, few or many counts, or as a class when the clone is expanded.

clone_size | cdr3_length | d_call | j_call | v_call | cdr3_aa | cdr3_nt
- | 14 | - | TRBJ1-2 | TRBV4-2 | CASSQKGTEGGYTF | TGTGCCAGCAGCCAAAAAGGAACCGAGGGTGGCTACACCTTC
- | 13 | - | TRBJ2-5 | TRBV3-1/TRBV3-2 | CASSLGSQETQYF | TGTGCCAGCAGCCTTGGATCTCAAGAGACCCAGTACTTC
- | 14 | - | TRBJ1-4 | TRBV6-2/TRBV6-3 | CASSYAPVGEKLFF | TGTGCCAGCAGTTACGCCCCAGTTGGTGAAAAACTGTTTTTT
- | 15 | - | TRBJ2-2 | TRBV10-3 | CAISEMGTNTGELFF | TGTGCCATCAGTGAGATGGGGACCAACACCGGGGAGCTGTTTTTT
- | 16 | TRBD2 | TRBJ2-2 | TRBV11-2 | CASSQAIAGGSGELFF | TGTGCCAGCAGCCAAGCGATAGCGGGAGGATCCGGGGAGCTGTTTTTT
few | 18 | TRBD2 | TRBJ2-7 | TRBV27 | CASSFETSGATFPYEQYF | TGTGCCAGCAGTTTTGAGACTAGCGGGGCCACCTTTCCCTACGAGCAGTACTTC
- | 13 | TRBD1 | TRBJ2-1 | TRBV29-1 | CSALRDRADEQFF | TGCAGCGCCTTACGGGACAGGGCCGATGAGCAGTTCTTC
- | 14 | TRBD1 | TRBJ1-1 | TRBV11-3 | CASSSNTGANEAFF | TGTGCCAGCAGCTCGAACACAGGGGCCAACGAAGCTTTCTTT
- | 14 | - | TRBJ2-5 | TRBV5-4 | CASSSELDSETQYF | TGTGCCAGCAGCTCAGAACTAGACTCAGAGACCCAGTACTTC
- | 19 | TRBD2 | TRBJ2-4 | TRBV15 | CATSRDSTSGRIAKNIQYF | TGTGCCACCAGCAGAGATAGTACTAGCGGGAGGATCGCCAAAAACATTCAGTACTTC
once | 14 | - | TRBJ2-1 | TRBV5-1 | CASNLGAAYNEQFF | TGCGCCAGCAACTTGGGGGCAGCCTACAATGAGCAGTTCTTC
- | 19 | - | TRBJ2-3 | TRBV3-1/TRBV3-2 | CASSPKGIVSGASTDTQYF | TGTGCCAGCAGCCCCAAAGGTATAGTGTCGGGCGCGAGCACAGATACGCAGTATTTT
- | 13 | - | TRBJ1-4 | TRBV2 | CASSGGRDEKLFF | TGTGCCAGCAGTGGTGGGCGGGATGAAAAACTGTTTTTT
- | 17 | TRBD1 | TRBJ1-3 | TRBV18 | CASSPGTGGYTGNTIYF | TGTGCCAGCTCACCTGGAACAGGGGGCTACACGGGAAACACCATATATTTT
- | 14 | - | TRBJ1-1 | TRBV15 | CATSRDSGVTEAFF | TGTGCCACCAGCAGAGATTCAGGGGTCACTGAAGCTTTCTTT
- | 17 | TRBD1 | TRBJ1-4 | TRBV6-1 | CASSDWTGGSTNEKLFF | TGTGCCAGCAGTGACTGGACAGGGGGGTCAACTAATGAAAAACTGTTTTTT
- | 15 | - | TRBJ2-1 | TRBV14 | CASSQDIGTPREQFF | TGTGCCAGCAGCCAAGATATAGGGACTCCGCGAGAGCAGTTCTTC
- | 13 | - | TRBJ1-2 | TRBV25-1 | CASSEYGFSGYTF | TGTGCCAGCAGTGAATATGGGTTTTCTGGCTACACCTTC
few | 15 | TRBD2 | TRBJ2-7 | TRBV14 | CASSQIAGGSYEQYF | TGTGCCAGCAGCCAAATAGCGGGAGGCTCCTACGAGCAGTACTTC
- | 15 | - | TRBJ2-1 | TRBV5-1 | CASSQLSGSYNEQFF | TGCGCCAGCAGCCAACTTTCGGGTTCCTACAATGAGCAGTTCTTC
- | 14 | - | TRBJ1-1 | TRBV11-1 | CASSLARLNTEAFF | TGTGCCAGCAGCTTGGCCAGATTGAACACTGAAGCTTTCTTT
- | 14 | TRBD1 | TRBJ2-6 | TRBV2 | CASTGTAGANVLTF | TGTGCCAGCACCGGGACAGCTGGGGCCAACGTCCTGACTTTC
- | 14 | - | TRBJ1-1 | TRBV3-1/TRBV3-2 | CASSPQGRNTEAFF | TGTGCCAGCAGCCCCCAGGGGAGGAACACTGAAGCTTTCTTT
- | 12 | - | TRBJ2-1 | TRBV3-1/TRBV3-2 | CASSQEYNEQFF | TGTGCCAGCAGCCAAGAATACAATGAGCAGTTCTTC
- | 13 | - | TRBJ2-7 | TRBV24-1 | CATSGPRGLEQYF | TGTGCCACCAGTGGACCGAGGGGGTTGGAGCAGTACTTC
- | 15 | - | TRBJ2-6 | TRBV5-4 | CASSTGLSGANVLTF | TGTGCCAGCAGCACAGGGCTCTCTGGGGCCAACGTCCTGACTTTC
- | 14 | TRBD2 | TRBJ2-7 | TRBV11-2 | CASSSLAGYGEQYF | TGTGCCAGCAGCTCACTAGCGGGATACGGCGAGCAGTACTTC
- | 16 | TRBD1 | TRBJ2-7 | TRBV2 | CASIPGQGTSSYEQYF | TGTGCCAGCATTCCGGGACAGGGGACTAGCTCCTACGAGCAGTACTTC
- | 13 | - | TRBJ1-6 | TRBV12-3/TRBV12-4 | CASSLRESSPLHF | TGTGCCAGCAGCCTCAGGGAGAGTTCACCCCTCCACTTT
- | 13 | - | TRBJ2-1 | TRBV6-1 | CASSEVDYNEQFF | TGTGCCAGCAGTGAGGTAGATTACAATGAGCAGTTCTTC
- | 13 | - | TRBJ2-3 | TRBV5-1 | CASSFRDTDTQYF | TGCGCCAGCAGCTTTAGGGACACAGATACGCAGTATTTT
- | 13 | - | TRBJ2-5 | TRBV30 | CAWSRDTSETQYF | TGTGCCTGGAGTAGGGACACTTCAGAGACCCAGTACTTC
- | 14 | TRBD2 | TRBJ2-5 | TRBV5-4 | CASSLSEAGATQYF | TGTGCCAGCAGCCTATCGGAAGCGGGAGCTACCCAGTACTTC
- | 16 | - | TRBJ2-2 | TRBV12-5 | CASGLVLGTWGGELFF | TGTGCTAGTGGTTTGGTACTGGGAACTTGGGGCGGGGAGCTGTTTTTT
- | 14 | - | TRBJ2-3 | TRBV6-5 | CASSYSRATDTQYF | TGTGCCAGCAGTTACTCGAGGGCCACAGATACGCAGTATTTT
- | 14 | TRBD1 | TRBJ1-1 | TRBV19 | CASSRGQTNTEAFF | TGTGCCAGTAGTAGGGGACAGACGAACACTGAAGCTTTCTTT
- | 12 | - | TRBJ2-2 | TRBV12-2 | CASRRDTGELFF | TGTGCAAGTCGTAGGGACACCGGGGAGCTGTTTTTT
few | 14 | TRBD2 | TRBJ2-7 | TRBV5-6 | CASSSLAGGYEQYF | TGTGCCAGCAGCTCACTAGCGGGAGGCTACGAGCAGTACTTC
few | 16 | - | TRBJ1-1 | TRBV16 | CASSQRDTRLNTEAFF | TGTGCCAGCAGCCAACGCGACACAAGACTGAACACTGAAGCTTTCTTT
- | 15 | TRBD2 | TRBJ2-5 | TRBV4-2 | CASSQVAGTQETQYF | TGTGCCAGCAGCCAAGTAGCGGGGACACAAGAGACCCAGTACTTC
- | 15 | TRBD1 | TRBJ1-1 | TRBV11-2 | CASSLGGQGNTEAFF | TGTGCCAGCAGCTTAGGGGGACAGGGGAACACTGAAGCTTTCTTT
- | 13 | - | TRBJ1-1 | TRBV6-4 | CASSVAENTEAFF | TGTGCCAGCAGTGTGGCCGAGAACACTGAAGCTTTCTTT
- | 13 | - | TRBJ1-2 | TRBV12-3/TRBV12-4 | CASSPVPGYGYTF | TGTGCCAGCAGCCCCGTCCCCGGATATGGCTACACCTTC
- | 14 | - | TRBJ1-1 | TRBV2 | CASSESSGNTEAFF | TGTGCCAGCAGTGAATCTTCAGGGAACACTGAAGCTTTCTTT
- | 16 | - | TRBJ1-2 | TRBV4-1 | CASSPAGTARVYGYTF | TGCGCCAGCAGCCCAGCCGGGACGGCAAGGGTATATGGCTACACCTTC
- | 13 | - | TRBJ2-7 | TRBV29-1 | CSVRQASGYEQYF | TGCAGCGTTAGACAGGCGTCCGGCTACGAGCAGTACTTC
- | 13 | - | TRBJ1-1 | TRBV19 | CASRMYEGTEAFF | TGTGCCAGTAGGATGTATGAGGGCACTGAAGCTTTCTTT
- | 13 | - | TRBJ1-1 | TRBV18 | CASSPRENTEAFF | TGTGCCAGCTCACCACGGGAGAACACTGAAGCTTTCTTT
- | 17 | TRBD2 | TRBJ2-1 | TRBV4-1 | CASSQGSASGGYNEQFF | TGCGCCAGCAGCCAAGGGTCGGCTAGCGGGGGGTACAATGAGCAGTTCTTC
- | 17 | TRBD2 | TRBJ2-7 | TRBV12-5 | CASVLRLAGAKTYEQYF | TGTGCTAGTGTGTTGAGACTAGCGGGAGCAAAAACCTACGAGCAGTACTTC
- | 17 | TRBD2 | TRBJ2-2 | TRBV6-1 | CASSERVGGGNTGELFF | TGTGCCAGCAGTGAACGGGTAGGCGGGGGAAACACCGGGGAGCTGTTTTTT
few | 14 | - | TRBJ2-7 | TRBV4-1 | CASSQVGARYEQYF | TGCGCCAGCAGCCAAGTGGGGGCGCGCTACGAGCAGTACTTC
- | 15 | - | TRBJ1-1 | TRBV7-8 | CASSLDPGVYTEAFF | TGTGCCAGCAGCTTAGACCCAGGGGTGTACACTGAAGCTTTCTTT
- | 16 | TRBD1 | TRBJ1-1 | TRBV7-9 | CASSLYGRDRGNPAFF | TGTGCCAGCAGCTTGTACGGCCGGGACAGGGGGAACCCAGCTTTCTTT